This T cell receptor (beta chain) was documented in a study of cytomegalovirus exposure and HLA in healthy donors. The wider study: Inside one of the first data releases sat roughly 80 million unique TCRs taken from HLA-typed donors.

Notes on the study in general: Immune exposure data for these donors was limited to CMV serostatus.

PCR employed 60 Vbeta and 13 Jbeta primers. Sequencing was performed with immunoSEQ multiplex PCR; in TCRdb, only in-frame clones are kept and a portion is missing. The table records 100,000 or so clones, over 75% of them present only once. Turning to this clone: The antigen remains unidentified.

Likely unrecorded immune exposures existed in these nominally healthy donors. The CDR3 spans 14 residues. V lost 2 bases, J lost 6 bases, and 5 bases stayed unmatched. Germline lookup yields CDR1 MGHDK and CDR2 SYGVNS. The specimen sequenced was PBMCs. This receptor was identified in a man aged 30-40 years in good health and CMV-seropositive. The rearrangement joins TRBV25-1 to TRBJ1-1; 8 nucleotides match TRBD1. Written as DNA, the CDR3 is TGTGCCAGCAGTGAACGAGACAGGGGCTCTGAAGCTTTCTTT. Translation gives CASSERDRGSEAFF. The whole variable domain, remainder taken from reference TRBV25-1 and TRBJ1-1, is EADIYQTPRYLVIGTGKKITLECSQTMGHDKMYWYQQDPGMELHLIHYSYGVNSTEKGDLSSESTVSRIRTEHFPLTLESARPSHTSQYLCASSERDRGSEAFFGQGTRLTVV.